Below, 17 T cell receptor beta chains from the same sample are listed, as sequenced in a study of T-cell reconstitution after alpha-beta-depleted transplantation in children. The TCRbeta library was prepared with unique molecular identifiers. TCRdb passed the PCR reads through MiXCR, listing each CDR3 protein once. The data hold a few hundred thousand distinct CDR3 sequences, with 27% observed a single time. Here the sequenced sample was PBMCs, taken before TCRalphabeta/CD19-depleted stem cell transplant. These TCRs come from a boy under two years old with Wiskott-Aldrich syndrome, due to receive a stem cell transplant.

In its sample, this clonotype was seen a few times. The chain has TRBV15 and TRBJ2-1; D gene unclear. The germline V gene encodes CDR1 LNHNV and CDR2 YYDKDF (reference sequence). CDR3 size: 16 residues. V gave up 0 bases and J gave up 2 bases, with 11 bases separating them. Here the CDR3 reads CATSRDRRSPYNEQFF. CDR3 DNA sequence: TGTGCCACCAGCAGAGATAGGCGGAGCCCCTACAATGAGCAGTTCTTC.

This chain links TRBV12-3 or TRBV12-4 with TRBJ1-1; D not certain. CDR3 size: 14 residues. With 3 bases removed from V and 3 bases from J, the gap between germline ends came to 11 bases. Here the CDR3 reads CASSFVGSDTEAFF. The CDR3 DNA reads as TGTGCCAGCAGTTTCGTGGGCAGCGACACTGAAGCTTTCTTT.

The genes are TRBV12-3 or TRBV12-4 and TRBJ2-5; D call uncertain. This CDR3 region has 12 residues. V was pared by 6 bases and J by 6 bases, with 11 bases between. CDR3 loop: CASSLGTQTQYF. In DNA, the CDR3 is TGTGCCAGCAGCCTAGGCACGCAGACCCAGTACTTC.

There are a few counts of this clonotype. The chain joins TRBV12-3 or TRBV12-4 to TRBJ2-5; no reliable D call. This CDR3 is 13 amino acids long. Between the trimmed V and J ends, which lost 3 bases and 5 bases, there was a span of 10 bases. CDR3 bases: TGTGCCAGCAGTTTCATCCGCCGGGAGACCCAGTACTTC. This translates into CASSFIRRETQYF.

Written as DNA, the CDR3 is TGCAGTGCTAGAGATTCCTGGACAGGGCCAGAGACCCAGTACTTC. This translates into CSARDSWTGPETQYF. V and J are TRBV20-1 and TRBJ2-5; 8 nucleotides align to TRBD1. The V gene's germline CDR1 is DFQATT and CDR2 SNEGSKA (reference sequence). CDR3 length: 15 amino acids. The trim removed 0 bases at V and 4 bases at J, leaving 7 bases unmatched.

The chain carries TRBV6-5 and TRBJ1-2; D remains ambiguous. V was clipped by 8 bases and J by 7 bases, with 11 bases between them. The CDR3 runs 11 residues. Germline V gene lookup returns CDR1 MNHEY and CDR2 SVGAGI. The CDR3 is CASGWRVGYTF. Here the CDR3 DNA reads TGTGCCAGCGGGTGGCGAGTTGGCTACACCTTC.

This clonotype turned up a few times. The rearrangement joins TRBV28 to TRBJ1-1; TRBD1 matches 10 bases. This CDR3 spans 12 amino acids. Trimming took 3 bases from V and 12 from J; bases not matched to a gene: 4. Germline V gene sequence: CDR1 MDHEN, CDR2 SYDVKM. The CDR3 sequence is CASSFDRGHSFF. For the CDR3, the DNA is TGTGCCAGCAGTTTTGACAGGGGGCATTCTTTCTTT.

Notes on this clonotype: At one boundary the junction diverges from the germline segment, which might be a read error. Here the CDR3 DNA reads TGCGCCAGCAGCGTGGAAGGGGGGGCGTTCCCCGGGGAGCTGTTT. Translation gives CASSVEGGAFPGELF. This chain joins TRBV5-1 and TRBJ2-2; weak D call: TRBD2 (7 bases). Germline-derived CDR1 and CDR2 are SGHRS and YFSETQ. The length of the CDR3 is 15 residues.

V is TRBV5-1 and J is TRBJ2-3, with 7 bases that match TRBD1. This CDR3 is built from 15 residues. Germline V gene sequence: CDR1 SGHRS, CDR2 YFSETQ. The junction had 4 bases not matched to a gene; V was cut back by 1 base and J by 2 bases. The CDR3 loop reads CASSLLGGNTDTQYF. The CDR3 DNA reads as TGCGCCAGCAGCTTGTTAGGGGGCAACACAGATACGCAGTATTTT.

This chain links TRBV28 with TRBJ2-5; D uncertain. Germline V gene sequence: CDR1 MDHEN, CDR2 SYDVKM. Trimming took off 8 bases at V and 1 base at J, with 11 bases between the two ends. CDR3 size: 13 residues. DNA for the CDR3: TGTGCCAGCCTACAGTCTCCCCAAGAGACCCAGTACTTC. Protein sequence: CASLQSPQETQYF.

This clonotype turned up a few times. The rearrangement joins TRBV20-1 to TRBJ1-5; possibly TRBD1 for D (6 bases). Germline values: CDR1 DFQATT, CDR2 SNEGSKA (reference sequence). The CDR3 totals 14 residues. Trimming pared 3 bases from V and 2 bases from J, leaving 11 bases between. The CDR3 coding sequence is TGCAGTGCTAGTTCGGGGGGCGGCAATCAGCCCCAGCATTTT. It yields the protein CSASSGGGNQPQHF.

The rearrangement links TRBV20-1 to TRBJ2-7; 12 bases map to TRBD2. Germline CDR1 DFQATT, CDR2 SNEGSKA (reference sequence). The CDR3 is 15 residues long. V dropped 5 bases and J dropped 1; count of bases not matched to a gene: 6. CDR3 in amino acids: CSAPRTSGKSYEQYF. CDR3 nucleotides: TGCAGTGCTCCCCGGACTAGCGGGAAGTCCTACGAGCAGTACTTC.

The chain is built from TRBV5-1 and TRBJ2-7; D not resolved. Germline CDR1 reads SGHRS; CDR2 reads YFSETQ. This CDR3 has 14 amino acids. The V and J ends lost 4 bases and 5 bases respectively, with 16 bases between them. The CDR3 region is CASSTTASTHEQYF. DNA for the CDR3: TGCGCCAGCAGCACCACGGCTAGTACCCACGAGCAGTACTTC. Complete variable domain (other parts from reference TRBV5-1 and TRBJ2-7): KAGVTQTPRYLIKTRGQQVTLSCSPISGHRSVSWYQQTPGQGLQFLFEYFSETQRNKGNFPGRFSGRQFSNSRSEMNVSTLELGDSALYLCASSTTASTHEQYFGPGTRLTVT.

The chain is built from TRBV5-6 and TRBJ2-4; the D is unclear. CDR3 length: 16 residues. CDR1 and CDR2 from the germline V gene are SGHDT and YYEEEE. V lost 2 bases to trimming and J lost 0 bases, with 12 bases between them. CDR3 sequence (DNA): TGTGCCAGCAGCTTCAGAGCCTCTCTAGCCAAAAACATTCAGTACTTC. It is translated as CASSFRASLAKNIQYF. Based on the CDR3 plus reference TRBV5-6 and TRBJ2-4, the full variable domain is DAGVTQSPTHLIKTRGQQVTLRCSPKSGHDTVSWYQQALGQGPQFIFQYYEEEERQRGNFPDRFSGHQFPNYSSELNVNALLLGDSALYLCASSFRASLAKNIQYFGAGTRLSVL.

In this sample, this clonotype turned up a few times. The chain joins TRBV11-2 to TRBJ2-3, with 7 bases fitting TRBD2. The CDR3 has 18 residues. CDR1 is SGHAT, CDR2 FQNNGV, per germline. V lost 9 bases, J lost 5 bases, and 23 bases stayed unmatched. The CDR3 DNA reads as TGTGCCAGTCCGGGGCTTTTCCGACGTGGGAGGGCCCGAGATACGCAGTATTTT. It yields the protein CASPGLFRRGRARDTQYF. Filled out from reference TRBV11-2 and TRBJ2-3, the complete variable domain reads EAGVAQSPRYKIIEKRQSVAFWCNPISGHATLYWYQQILGQGPKLLIQFQNNGVVDDSQLPKDRFSAERLKGVDSTLKIQPAKLEDSAVYLCASPGLFRRGRARDTQYFGPGTRLTVL.

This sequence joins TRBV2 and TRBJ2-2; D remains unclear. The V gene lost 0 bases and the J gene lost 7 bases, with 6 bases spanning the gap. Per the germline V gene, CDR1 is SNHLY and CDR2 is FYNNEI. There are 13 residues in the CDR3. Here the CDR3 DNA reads TGTGCCAGCAGTGAAGCCCGGTACGGGGAGCTGTTTTTT. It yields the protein CASSEARYGELFF.

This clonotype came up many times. The CDR3, as DNA: TGCGCCAGCAGCCAAGACAATTGGGGGGGCATCTACAATGAGCAGTTCTTC. Its protein is CASSQDNWGGIYNEQFF. The genes are TRBV4-1 and TRBJ2-1; D is possibly TRBD2 (7 bases). Trimming shortened V by 0 bases and J by 3 bases, and 15 bases separated the two germline ends. The CDR3 has 17 residues. CDR1 is MGHRA and CDR2 is YSYEKL in the germline V gene.